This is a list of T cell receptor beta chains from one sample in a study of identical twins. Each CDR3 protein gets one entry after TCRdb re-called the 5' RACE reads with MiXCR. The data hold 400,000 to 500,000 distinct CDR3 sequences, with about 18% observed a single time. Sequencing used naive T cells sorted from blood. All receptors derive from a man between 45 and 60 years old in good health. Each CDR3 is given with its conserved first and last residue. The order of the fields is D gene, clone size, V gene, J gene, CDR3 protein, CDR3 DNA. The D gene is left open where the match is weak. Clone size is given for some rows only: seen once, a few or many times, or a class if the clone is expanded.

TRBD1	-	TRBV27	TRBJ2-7	CASSLGTGGIYEQYF	TGTGCCAGCAGTTTGGGGACAGGGGGCATCTACGAGCAGTACTTC
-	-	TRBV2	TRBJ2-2	CASSRDNTGELFF	TGTGCCAGCAGCCGGGACAACACCGGGGAGCTGTTTTTT
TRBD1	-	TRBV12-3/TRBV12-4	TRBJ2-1	CASSPGQASSSYNEQFF	TGTGCCAGCAGCCCCGGACAGGCGTCGAGCTCCTACAATGAGCAGTTCTTC
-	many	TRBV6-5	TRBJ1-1	CASSYRSLNTEAFF	TGTGCCAGCAGTTACAGGAGCTTGAACACTGAAGCTTTCTTT
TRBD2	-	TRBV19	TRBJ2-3	CASSIEAGGRTDTQYF	TGTGCCAGTAGTATAGAAGCGGGAGGACGCACAGATACGCAGTATTTT
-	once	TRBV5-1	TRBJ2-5	CASSLGGDPSRGQYF	TGCGCCAGCAGCTTGGGGGGGGATCCCTCAAGGGGCCAGTACTTC
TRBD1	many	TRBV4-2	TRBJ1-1	CASSQGWDSPFTEAFF	TGTGCCAGCAGCCAAGGGTGGGACAGCCCATTCACTGAAGCTTTCTTT
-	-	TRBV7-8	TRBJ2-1	CASSVTRVSYNEQFF	TGTGCCAGCAGCGTAACTAGGGTCAGTTACAATGAGCAGTTCTTC
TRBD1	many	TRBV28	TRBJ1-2	CASSLTGVGDGYTF	TGTGCCAGCAGTCTTACAGGGGTTGGCGATGGCTACACCTTC
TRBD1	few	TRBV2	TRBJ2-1	CASSEVGQDFYNEQFF	TGTGCCAGCAGTGAAGTAGGACAGGATTTCTACAATGAGCAGTTCTTC
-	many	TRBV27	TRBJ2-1	CASSLAVTTSYNEQFF	TGTGCCAGCAGTTTGGCGGTCACCACCTCCTACAATGAGCAGTTCTTC
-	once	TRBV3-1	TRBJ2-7	CASSLGPQKGYEQYF	TGTGCCAGCAGCCTGGGACCCCAAAAGGGCTACGAGCAGTACTTC
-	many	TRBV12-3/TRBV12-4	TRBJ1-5	CASSLALYRPWHF	TGTGCCAGCAGTTTAGCGCTTTACAGACCCTGGCATTTT
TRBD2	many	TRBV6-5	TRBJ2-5	CASSYASGRFRETQYF	TGTGCCAGCAGTTACGCCAGCGGGAGATTCAGAGAGACCCAGTACTTC
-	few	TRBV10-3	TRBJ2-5	CAISESGSETQYF	TGTGCCATCAGTGAGTCTGGCTCAGAGACCCAGTACTTC
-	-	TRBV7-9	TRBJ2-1	CASSLPVGEQFF	TGTGCCAGCAGCCTCCCGGTAGGTGAGCAGTTCTTC
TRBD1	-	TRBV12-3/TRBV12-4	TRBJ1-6	CASSTGTGNSPLHF	TGTGCCAGCAGTACCGGGACAGGGAATTCACCCCTCCACTTT
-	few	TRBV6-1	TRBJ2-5	CASIPGGGAETQYF	TGTGCCAGCATCCCAGGTGGGGGGGCCGAGACCCAGTACTTC
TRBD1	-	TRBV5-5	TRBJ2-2	CASSSQQGAGELFF	TGTGCCAGCAGCTCTCAACAGGGGGCCGGGGAGCTGTTTTTT
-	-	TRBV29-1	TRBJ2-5	CSVEDSRAPDQETQYF	TGCAGCGTTGAAGATTCACGGGCTCCCGACCAAGAGACCCAGTACTTC
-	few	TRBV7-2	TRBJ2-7	CASSLGGGTLSYEQYF	TGTGCCAGCAGCTTAGGAGGCGGGACCCTCTCCTACGAGCAGTACTTC
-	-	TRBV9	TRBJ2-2	CASSVGIANTGELFF	TGTGCCAGCAGCGTTGGGATTGCGAACACCGGGGAGCTGTTTTTT
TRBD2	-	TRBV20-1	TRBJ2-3	CSASRSGSADTQYF	TGCAGTGCTAGTCGTAGCGGGAGTGCAGATACGCAGTATTTT
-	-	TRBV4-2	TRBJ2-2	CASSQGEDTGELFF	TGTGCCAGCAGCCAAGGGGAAGACACCGGGGAGCTGTTTTTT
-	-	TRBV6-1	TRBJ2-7	CASSPRTFSYEQYF	TGTGCCAGCAGTCCAAGGACTTTTTCCTACGAGCAGTACTTC
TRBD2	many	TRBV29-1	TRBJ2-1	CSVVKRGDNEQFF	TGCAGCGTTGTAAAGCGGGGGGACAATGAGCAGTTCTTC
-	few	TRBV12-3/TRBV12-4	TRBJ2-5	CASSPRHRPGETQYF	TGTGCCAGCAGTCCCCGGCACCGTCCTGGGGAGACCCAGTACTTC
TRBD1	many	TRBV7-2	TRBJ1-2	CASNRPGQETNYGYTF	TGTGCCAGCAACCGACCGGGACAGGAAACTAACTATGGCTACACCTTC
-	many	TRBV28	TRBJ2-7	CASSKLGQSPEQYF	TGTGCCAGCAGCAAATTAGGACAGAGTCCCGAGCAGTACTTC
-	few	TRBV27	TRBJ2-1	CASSLSRQSNEQFF	TGTGCCAGCAGTTTATCTCGACAGTCCAATGAGCAGTTCTTC
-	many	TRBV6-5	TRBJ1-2	CASISRALLKNYGYTF	TGTGCCAGCATTAGCAGGGCTCTCCTCAAGAACTATGGCTACACCTTC
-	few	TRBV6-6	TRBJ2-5	CASSQPETQYF	TGTGCCAGCAGCCAACCAGAGACCCAGTACTTC
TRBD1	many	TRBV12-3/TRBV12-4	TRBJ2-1	CAGGRTGGNEQFF	TGTGCCGGAGGGAGGACAGGGGGCAATGAGCAGTTCTTC
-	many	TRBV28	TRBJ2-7	CASSVPPHEQYF	TGTGCCAGCAGTGTGCCTCCCCACGAGCAGTACTTC
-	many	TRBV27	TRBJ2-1	CASSLTAVGLANEQFF	TGTGCCAGCAGTTTAACGGCCGTGGGGCTCGCGAATGAGCAGTTCTTC
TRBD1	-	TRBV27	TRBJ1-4	CASSPSGQINEKLFF	TGTGCCAGCAGTCCCTCGGGACAGATCAATGAAAAACTGTTTTTT
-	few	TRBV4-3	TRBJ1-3	CASSSTVSTGNTIYF	TGCGCCAGCAGCAGTACAGTTTCTACTGGAAACACCATATATTTT
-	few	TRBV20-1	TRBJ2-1	CSSRILYNEQFF	TGCAGTTCTCGGATTCTTTACAATGAGCAGTTCTTC
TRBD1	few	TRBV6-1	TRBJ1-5	CASSGGQGRNQPQHF	TGTGCCAGCAGCGGGGGACAGGGGCGCAATCAGCCCCAGCATTTT
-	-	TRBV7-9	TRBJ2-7	CASSLALTGQYF	TGTGCCAGCAGCTTAGCGCTGACAGGGCAGTACTTC
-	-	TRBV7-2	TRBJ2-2	CASSLASPHTGELFF	TGTGCCAGCAGCTTAGCGAGTCCTCACACCGGGGAGCTGTTTTTT
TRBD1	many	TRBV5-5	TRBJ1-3	CASSLRGQASGNTIYF	TGTGCCAGCAGCTTGAGGGGACAGGCATCTGGAAACACCATATATTTT
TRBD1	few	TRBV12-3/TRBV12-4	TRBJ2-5	CASSPLGTGAETQYF	TGTGCCAGCAGTCCCTTAGGGACAGGGGCGGAGACCCAGTACTTC
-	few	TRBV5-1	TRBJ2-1	CASSPGLQYYNEQFF	TGCGCCAGCAGCCCGGGGCTTCAGTACTACAATGAGCAGTTCTTC
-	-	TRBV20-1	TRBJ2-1	CSARDMAYNEQFF	TGCAGTGCTAGAGATATGGCATACAATGAGCAGTTCTTC
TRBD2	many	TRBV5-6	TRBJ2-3	CASSEAGWADTQYF	TGTGCCAGCAGCGAAGCGGGGTGGGCAGATACGCAGTATTTT
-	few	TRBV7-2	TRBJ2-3	CASSLFSSTDTQYF	TGTGCCAGCAGCTTATTCAGTAGCACAGATACGCAGTATTTT
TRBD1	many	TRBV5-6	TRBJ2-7	CASSLFLDRAEQYF	TGTGCCAGCAGCTTGTTTTTGGACAGGGCCGAGCAGTACTTC
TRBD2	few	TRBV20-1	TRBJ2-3	CSAQPGLAGSTDTQYF	TGCAGTGCGCAACCGGGACTAGCGGGGAGCACAGATACGCAGTATTTT
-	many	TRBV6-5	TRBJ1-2	CASSYEGLGYTF	TGTGCCAGCAGTTACGAGGGACTTGGCTACACCTTC
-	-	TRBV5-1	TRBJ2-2	CASSLEGGVNTGELFF	TGCGCCAGCAGCTTGGAAGGGGGAGTGAACACCGGGGAGCTGTTTTTT
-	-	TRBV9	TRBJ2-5	CASSEGLSKAAQYF	TGTGCCAGCAGCGAGGGGCTTTCCAAGGCGGCCCAGTACTTC
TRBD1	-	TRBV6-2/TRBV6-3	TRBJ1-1	CASSYSMGQGGTEAFF	TGTGCCAGCAGTTACTCGATGGGACAGGGAGGGACTGAAGCTTTCTTT
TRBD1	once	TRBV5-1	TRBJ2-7	CASSLAGTGFFEQYF	TGCGCCAGCAGCTTGGCCGGGACAGGGTTTTTCGAGCAGTACTTC
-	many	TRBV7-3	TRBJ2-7	CASSLGPGEQYF	TGTGCCAGCAGCTTAGGACCCGGCGAGCAGTACTTC
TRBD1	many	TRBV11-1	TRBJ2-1	CASSLGTGFGYSGSYNEQFF	TGTGCCAGCAGCTTAGGGACAGGGTTTGGATACTCGGGCTCCTACAATGAGCAGTTCTTC
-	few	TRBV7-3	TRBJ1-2	CASSPGRGLNYGYTF	TGTGCCAGCAGTCCCGGGCGGGGTTTAAACTATGGCTACACCTTC
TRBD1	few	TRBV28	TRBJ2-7	CASSLPGTGSEYEQYF	TGTGCCAGCAGTTTGCCAGGGACAGGGTCCGAATACGAGCAGTACTTC
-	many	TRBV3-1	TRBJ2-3	CASSRRPQSTDTQYF	TGTGCCAGCAGCCGGAGACCCCAGAGCACAGATACGCAGTATTTT
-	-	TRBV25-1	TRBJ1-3	CASSDRRSGNTIYF	TGTGCCAGCTCTGACCGGCGGTCCGGAAACACCATATATTTT